The entry below gives a single TCR beta chain sequence along with its context. The data were taken from a study of T cells in women clearing cervical HPV infection. Study overall: Controls gave blood once infection was undetectable; cases at lesion identification. HLA type could not be excluded as a confounder.

immunoSEQ multiplex PCR used an average of approximately 1,300 ng genomic DNA. Sequencing used immunoSEQ multiplex PCR; TCRdb keeps in-frame clones, though not all of them. The sample's table shows around 30,000 clones. Sequencing was done on a sample of blood buffy coat. This receptor was obtained from a woman aged 18 to 75 with a cervical HPV16 infection that either progressed to CIN3+ or cleared (not recorded which).

CDR3 protein: CASSIGLAGDNSYNEQFF. CDR3 DNA (partial): TGTGCCAGTAGTATAGGCCTAGCGGGGGATAACTCCTACAATGAG. The chain joins TRBV19 to TRBJ2-1, with 10 positions matching TRBD2. Read coverage stops 3 residues before the CDR3 terminus; the germline J gene supplies the remainder. The V gene end was trimmed by 1 base and the J gene end by 0 bases; junction bases not matched to a gene: 6. The CDR3 consists of 18 residues. Germline V CDR1 and CDR2: LNHDA, SQIVND (reference sequence).